One sample yielded the 4 T cell receptor beta chains listed below, sequenced in a study of blood T cell repertoires in COVID-19. Here immunoSEQ multiplex PCR was the method, and the copy in TCRdb shows in-frame clones only, minus some. The table has about 220,000 clones, roughly 84% seen once. The sequenced material came from peripheral blood. These receptors were taken from a woman older than 75 with acute or convalescent COVID-19.

V and J are TRBV29-1 and TRBJ1-1; 9 bases line up with TRBD1. CDR1 is SQVTM and CDR2 is ANQGSEA in the germline V gene. V gave up 4 bases and J gave up 6 bases; unmatched junction bases: 9. CDR3 length equals 14 residues. CDR3 sequence (DNA): TGCAGCGTTGGAGAGACAGGGGGTTACGCTGAAGCTTTCTTT. As protein: CSVGETGGYAEAFF.

The CDR3 DNA reads TGTGCCAGCTCACCCCTAACCCTATCCTACAATGAGCAGTTCTTC. Its protein is CASSPLTLSYNEQFF. This chain uses TRBV18 with TRBJ2-1, with unresolved D. Germline CDR1 is KGHSH and CDR2 is LQKENI. CDR3 length: 15 residues. V was shortened by 3 bases and J by 1 base, with 10 bases between the two germline ends. Complete variable domain (other parts from reference TRBV18 and TRBJ2-1): NAGVMQNPRHLVRRRGQEARLRCSPMKGHSHVYWYRQLPEEGLKFMVYLQKENIIDESGMPKERFSAEFPKEGPSILRIQQVVRGDSAAYFCASSPLTLSYNEQFFGPGTRLTVL.

The chain employs TRBV28 and TRBJ1-6, with D possibly TRBD1 on 6 matching bases. V was shortened by 8 bases and J by 3 bases, with 14 bases between the two germline ends. The CDR3 covers 15 residues. Germline loops: CDR1 MDHEN, CDR2 SYDVKM. CDR3 protein: CASLGDILYNSPLHF. DNA for the CDR3: TGTGCCAGCTTGGGGGACATCCTCTATAATTCACCCCTCCACTTT.

The V and J genes are TRBV2 and TRBJ2-1, with unresolved D. Trimming cost V 5 bases and J 3 bases, with 8 bases left between them. The length of the CDR3 is 13 residues. Germline CDR1 SNHLY, CDR2 FYNNEI. CDR3 protein: CASSSAGYNEQFF. CDR3 DNA: TGTGCCAGCAGTTCGGCAGGCTACAATGAGCAGTTCTTC.